One and the same sample provided the 8 T cell receptor beta chains below, sequenced in a study of T-cell reconstitution after alpha-beta-depleted transplantation in children. The authors prepared the TCRbeta library with unique molecular identifiers. TCRdb re-called the PCR reads through MiXCR, storing one row per CDR3 protein. This sample carries a few hundred thousand distinct CDR3 sequences, about 8.8% of them seen once, and the ten largest clones take about 5%. The sample consisted of PBMCs from the stem cell graft donor, taken from the stem cell graft. These receptors were taken from a human donor who donated a stem cell graft to a child with SCID.

V gene TRBV2 combines with J gene TRBJ2-2; D is perhaps TRBD1 or TRBD2 (7 bases each). Germline V gene sequence: CDR1 SNHLY, CDR2 FYNNEI. This CDR3 has 15 residues. V dropped 5 bases and J dropped 7 bases, with 17 bases sitting between them. This chain's CDR3 is CASSSGQRGGGELFF. The CDR3 DNA reads as TGTGCCAGCAGTTCGGGACAGCGGGGTGGCGGGGAGCTGTTTTTT.

This clonotype was counted at least ten times. The chain joins TRBV7-2 to TRBJ2-1, with 11 nucleotides matching TRBD1. The CDR3 sequence is 16 residues long. Looked up from germline, CDR1 is SGHTA and CDR2 is FQGNSA. The J segment lost 7 bases and the V segment lost 4 bases, leaving 9 bases of the junction unmatched. The CDR3 is CASSWGTGGKRNEQFF. The DNA for the CDR3 is TGTGCCAGCAGCTGGGGGACAGGGGGTAAGAGGAATGAGCAGTTCTTC.

As for this clonotype: One base away lies a much larger clone, so this may be a sequencing read error. The chain employs TRBV6-1 and TRBJ2-7; a weak D match, TRBD1 (6 bases). Germline lookup yields CDR1 MNHNS and CDR2 SASEGT. CDR3 length: 13 amino acids. CDR3 coding DNA: TGTGCCGGCAGGCCTCAGGGGACCTACGAGCAGTACTTC. Protein product: CAGRPQGTYEQYF.

This clonotype has a count of ten or more. J is TRBJ2-5 and V is TRBV5-1, with D maybe TRBD2 (6 bases). CDR1 and CDR2 from the germline V gene are SGHRS and YFSETQ. The V and J ends lost 6 bases and 3 bases respectively, with 12 bases between them. The CDR3 spans 13 residues. The CDR3 sequence is CASKLTGEETQYF. The CDR3 coding sequence is TGCGCCAGCAAACTGACGGGGGAAGAGACCCAGTACTTC.

There are many counts of this clonotype. The chain recombines TRBV20-1 with TRBJ2-1; 7 positions agree with TRBD2. The CDR3 runs 14 residues. V lost 3 bases to trimming and J lost 2 bases; unmatched junction nucleotides: 4. Germline V gene data show CDR1 as DFQATT and CDR2 as SNEGSKA (reference sequence). CDR3 nucleotide sequence: TGCAGTGCTAGTAACGGGGGGACCTACAATGAGCAGTTCTTC. Protein sequence: CSASNGGTYNEQFF.

This clonotype was detected ten times or more. V gene TRBV20-1 combines with J gene TRBJ2-3, with TRBD2 matching 12 bases. CDR3 length: 15 amino acids. The germline V gene has CDR1 DFQATT and CDR2 SNEGSKA (reference sequence). The trim removed 6 bases at V and 2 bases at J, leaving 6 bases unmatched. The CDR3 loop is CSALLAGGSTDTQYF. CDR3 DNA sequence: TGCAGTGCCCTTCTAGCGGGGGGGTCCACAGATACGCAGTATTTT.

In its sample, this clonotype was seen many times. The rearrangement links TRBV12-3 or TRBV12-4 to TRBJ2-7; 10 bases are shared with TRBD1. The CDR3 runs 16 residues. With 6 bases clipped from V and 4 bases from J, the junction kept 12 bases outside the gene matches. The CDR3 is CASSPGTGAFGYEQYF. In DNA, the CDR3 is TGTGCCAGCAGCCCCGGGACAGGGGCATTTGGGTACGAGCAGTACTTC.

The table lists this clonotype with many counts. In DNA form, the CDR3 reads TGTGCCAGCACCTCAGGAGCGGCGGGGGGTGGCTACACCTTC. It is translated as CASTSGAAGGGYTF. The rearrangement links TRBV7-2 to TRBJ1-2, with TRBD1 as a possible D gene (5 bases). The V end was cut by 7 bases, the J end by 7 bases, with 19 bases between. This CDR3 spans 14 amino acids. CDR1 and CDR2 from the germline V gene are SGHTA and FQGNSA.